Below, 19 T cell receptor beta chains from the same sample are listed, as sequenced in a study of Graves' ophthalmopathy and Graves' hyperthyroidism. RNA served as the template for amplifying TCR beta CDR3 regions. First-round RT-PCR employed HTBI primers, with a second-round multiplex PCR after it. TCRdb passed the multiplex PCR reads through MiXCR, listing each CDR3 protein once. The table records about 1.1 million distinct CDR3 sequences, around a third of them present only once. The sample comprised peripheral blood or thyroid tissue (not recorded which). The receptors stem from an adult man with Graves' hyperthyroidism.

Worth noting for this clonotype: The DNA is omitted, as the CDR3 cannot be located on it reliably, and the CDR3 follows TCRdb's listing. CDR3 loop: CASSIYLCSVRGGDNQPQHF. J is TRBJ1-5 and V is TRBV7-9. CDR1 is SEHNR and CDR2 is FQNEAQ in the germline V gene (reference sequence). 20 amino acids form the CDR3, both terminal residues included.

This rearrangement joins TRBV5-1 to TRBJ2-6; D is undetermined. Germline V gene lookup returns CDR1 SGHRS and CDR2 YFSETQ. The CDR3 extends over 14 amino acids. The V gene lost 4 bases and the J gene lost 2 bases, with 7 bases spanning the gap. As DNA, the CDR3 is TGCGCCAGCAGCCCCCAAGCTGGGGCCAACGTCCTGACTTTC. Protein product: CASSPQAGANVLTF. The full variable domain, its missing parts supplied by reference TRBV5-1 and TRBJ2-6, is KAGVTQTPRYLIKTRGQQVTLSCSPISGHRSVSWYQQTPGQGLQFLFEYFSETQRNKGNFPGRFSGRQFSNSRSEMNVSTLELGDSALYLCASSPQAGANVLTFGAGSRLTVL.

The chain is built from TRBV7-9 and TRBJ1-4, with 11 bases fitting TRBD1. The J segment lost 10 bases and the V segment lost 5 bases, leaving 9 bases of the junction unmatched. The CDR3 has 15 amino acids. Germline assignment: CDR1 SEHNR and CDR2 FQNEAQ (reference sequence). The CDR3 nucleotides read TGTGCCAGCAGCGAGAGGACAGGGGGCGCGGGAAAACTGTTTTTT. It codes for CASSERTGGAGKLFF.

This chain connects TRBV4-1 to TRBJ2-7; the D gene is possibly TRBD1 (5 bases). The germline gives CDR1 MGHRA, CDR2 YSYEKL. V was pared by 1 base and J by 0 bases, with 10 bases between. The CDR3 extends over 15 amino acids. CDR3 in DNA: TGCGCCAGCAGCCAAGCTCTTACAGGCTCCTACGAGCAGTACTTC. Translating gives CASSQALTGSYEQYF.

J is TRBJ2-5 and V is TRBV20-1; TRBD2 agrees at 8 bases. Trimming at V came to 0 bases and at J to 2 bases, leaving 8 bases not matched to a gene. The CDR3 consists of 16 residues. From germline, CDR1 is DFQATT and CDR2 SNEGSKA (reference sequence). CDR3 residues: CSARDRAGGIQETQYF. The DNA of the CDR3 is TGCAGTGCTAGAGATCGGGCGGGGGGAATACAAGAGACCCAGTACTTC.

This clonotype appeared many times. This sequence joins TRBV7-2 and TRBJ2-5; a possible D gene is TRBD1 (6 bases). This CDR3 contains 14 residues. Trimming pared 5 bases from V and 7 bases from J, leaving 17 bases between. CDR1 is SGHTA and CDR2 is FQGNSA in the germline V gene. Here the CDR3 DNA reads TGTGCCAGCAGCCCCCGGGCAGGGGAACGGACCCAGTACTTC. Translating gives CASSPRAGERTQYF.

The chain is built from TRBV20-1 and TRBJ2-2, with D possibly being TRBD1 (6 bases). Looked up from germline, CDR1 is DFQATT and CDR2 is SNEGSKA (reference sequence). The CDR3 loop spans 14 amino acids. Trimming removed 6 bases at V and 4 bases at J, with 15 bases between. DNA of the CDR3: TGCAGTGCCCGCCGGGTCAGGGGCACCGGGGAGCTGTTTTTT. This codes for CSARRVRGTGELFF.

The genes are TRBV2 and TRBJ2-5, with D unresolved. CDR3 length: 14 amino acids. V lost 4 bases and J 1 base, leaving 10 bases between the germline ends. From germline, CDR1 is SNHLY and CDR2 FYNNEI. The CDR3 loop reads CASSAGKGQETQYF. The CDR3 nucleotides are TGTGCCAGCAGTGCTGGGAAGGGCCAAGAGACCCAGTACTTC.

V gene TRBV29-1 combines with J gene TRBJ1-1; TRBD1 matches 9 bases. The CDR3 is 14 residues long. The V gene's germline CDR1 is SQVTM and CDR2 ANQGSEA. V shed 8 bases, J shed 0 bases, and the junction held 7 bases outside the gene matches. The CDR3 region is CSHRGRGLNTEAFF. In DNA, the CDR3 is TGCAGCCACAGGGGGCGAGGGTTGAACACTGAAGCTTTCTTT.

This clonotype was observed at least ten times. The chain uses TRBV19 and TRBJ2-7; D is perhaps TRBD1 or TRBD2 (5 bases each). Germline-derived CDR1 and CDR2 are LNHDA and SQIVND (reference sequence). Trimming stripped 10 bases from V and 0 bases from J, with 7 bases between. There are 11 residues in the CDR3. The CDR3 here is CATGTSYEQYF. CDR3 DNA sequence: TGTGCCACCGGGACCTCCTACGAGCAGTACTTC.

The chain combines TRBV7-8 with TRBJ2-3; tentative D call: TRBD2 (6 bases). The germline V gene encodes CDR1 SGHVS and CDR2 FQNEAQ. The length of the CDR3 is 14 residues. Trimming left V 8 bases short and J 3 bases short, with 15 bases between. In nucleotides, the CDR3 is TGTGCCAGCGCCTCGGGACTCAAGACAGATACGCAGTATTTT. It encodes CASASGLKTDTQYF.

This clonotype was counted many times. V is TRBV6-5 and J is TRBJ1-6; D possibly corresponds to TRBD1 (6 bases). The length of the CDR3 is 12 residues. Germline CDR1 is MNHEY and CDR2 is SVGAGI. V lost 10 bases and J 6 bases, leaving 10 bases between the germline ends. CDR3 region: CAIRGANSPLHF. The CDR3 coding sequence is TGTGCCATACGGGGGGCTAATTCACCCCTCCACTTT.

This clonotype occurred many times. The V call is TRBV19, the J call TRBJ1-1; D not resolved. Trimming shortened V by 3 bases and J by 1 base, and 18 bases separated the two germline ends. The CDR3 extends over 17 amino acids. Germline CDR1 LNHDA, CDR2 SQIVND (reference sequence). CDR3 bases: TGTGCCAGTAGTATCGGTAGCGTCCACCCCGGGAACACTGAAGCTTTCTTT. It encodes CASSIGSVHPGNTEAFF. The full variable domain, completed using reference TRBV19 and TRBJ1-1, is DGGITQSPKYLFRKEGQNVTLSCEQNLNHDAMYWYRQDPGQGLRLIYYSQIVNDFQKGDIAEGYSVSREKKESFPLTVTSAQKNPTAFYLCASSIGSVHPGNTEAFFGQGTRLTVV.

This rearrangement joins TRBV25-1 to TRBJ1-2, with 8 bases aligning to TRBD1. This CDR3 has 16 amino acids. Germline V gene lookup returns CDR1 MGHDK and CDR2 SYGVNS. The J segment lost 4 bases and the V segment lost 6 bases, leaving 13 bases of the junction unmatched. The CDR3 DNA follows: TGTGCCAGCAGAGGGAGCGACAGGGGAAGGGGCTATGGCTACACCTTC. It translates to CASRGSDRGRGYGYTF.

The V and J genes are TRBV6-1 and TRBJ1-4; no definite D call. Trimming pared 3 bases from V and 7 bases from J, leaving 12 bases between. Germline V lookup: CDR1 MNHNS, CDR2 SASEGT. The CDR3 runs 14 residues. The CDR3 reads CASSDTQPREKLFF. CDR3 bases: TGTGCCAGCAGTGATACCCAGCCACGTGAAAAACTGTTTTTT.

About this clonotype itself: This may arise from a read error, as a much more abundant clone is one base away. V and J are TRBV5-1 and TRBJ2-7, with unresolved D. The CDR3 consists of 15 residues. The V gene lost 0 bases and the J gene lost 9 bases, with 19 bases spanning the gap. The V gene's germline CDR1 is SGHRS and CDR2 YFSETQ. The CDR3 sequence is CASSLELQSSGGQYF. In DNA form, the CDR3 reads TGCGCCAGCAGCTTGGAGTTGCAATCATCTGGCGGGCAGTACTTC.

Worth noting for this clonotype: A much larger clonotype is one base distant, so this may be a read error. The CDR3 protein is CASSADEGANQPQHF. The CDR3 DNA sequence: TGTGCCAGCAGCGCAGACGAGGGGGCCAATCAGCCCCAGCATTTT. The chain uses TRBV9 and TRBJ1-5, with 7 bases identical to TRBD1. This CDR3 has 15 amino acids. Unmatched junction bases numbered 6, after V lost 3 bases and J lost 3 bases. Germline-derived CDR1 and CDR2 are SGDLS and YYNGEE.

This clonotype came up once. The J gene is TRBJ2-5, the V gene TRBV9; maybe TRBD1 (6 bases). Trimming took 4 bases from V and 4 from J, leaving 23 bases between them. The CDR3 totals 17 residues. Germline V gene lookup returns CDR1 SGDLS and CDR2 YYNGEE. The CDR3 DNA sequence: TGTGCCAGCAGCTCCCAGGGGTTGGACAGCTTGGGAGAGACCCAGTACTTC. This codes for CASSSQGLDSLGETQYF.

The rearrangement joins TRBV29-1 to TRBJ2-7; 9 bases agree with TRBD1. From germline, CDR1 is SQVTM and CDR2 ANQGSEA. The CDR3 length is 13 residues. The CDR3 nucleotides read TGCAGTGTCGCCGGGACAGGGTACCACGAGCAGTACTTC. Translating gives CSVAGTGYHEQYF.